The rows below give T cell receptor beta chains drawn from one sample of a study of cytomegalovirus exposure and HLA in healthy donors. The data were produced by immunoSEQ multiplex PCR, yet TCRdb's version contains in-frame clones alone and is incomplete. The sample contains tens of thousands of clones, 85% to 95% of which appear only once. The sample was PBMCs. The source of these receptors is a woman aged 18-30 years in good health and CMV-seropositive. The CDR3 runs from the conserved cysteine through the conserved F or W. Fields, in order: V gene, D gene, J gene, clone size, CDR3 protein, CDR3 DNA. The D gene is left open where the match is weak. Clone sizes are given selectively: once, few, many, or a class where the clone is expanded.

>TRBV30|.|TRBJ1-5|.
CAWSAYDGGILSNQPQHF
TGTGCCTGGAGTGCCTATGACGGGGGGATTCTTAGCAATCAGCCCCAGCATTTT
>TRBV28|TRBD1|TRBJ1-2|.
CASRYSGGRGYTF
TGTGCCAGCCGCTATTCAGGGGGCCGTGGCTACACCTTC
>TRBV5-1|.|TRBJ2-1|.
CASSLVLNNEQFF
TGCGCCAGCAGCTTGGTACTAAACAATGAGCAGTTCTTC
>TRBV18|TRBD1|TRBJ1-1|once
CASSKTGGVTEAFF
TGTGCCAGCTCAAAGACAGGGGGTGTAACTGAAGCTTTCTTT
>TRBV9|.|TRBJ1-1|.
CASSTRPDSGMNTEAFF
TGTGCCAGCAGCACACGACCGGACAGCGGGATGAACACTGAAGCTTTCTTT
>TRBV5-4|TRBD1|TRBJ1-2|.
CASSLVRQGGLGYTF
TGTGCCAGCAGCTTGGTTCGACAGGGTGGTCTTGGCTACACCTTC
>TRBV4-1|TRBD2|TRBJ2-1|.
CASSPYSGAGSNEQFF
TGCGCCAGCAGCCCTTATAGCGGGGCAGGTTCGAATGAGCAGTTCTTC
>TRBV27|TRBD1|TRBJ1-1|.
CASSLSQGASEAFF
TGTGCCAGCAGTTTATCCCAGGGGGCGAGTGAAGCTTTCTTT
>TRBV7-8|.|TRBJ1-2|.
CASSDDAGAGYTF
TGTGCCAGCAGCGATGACGCAGGGGCCGGCTACACCTTC
>TRBV7-2|.|TRBJ2-7|.
CASSLALTVTYEQYF
TGTGCCAGCAGCTTAGCGTTAACGGTTACCTACGAGCAGTACTTC
>TRBV7-2|.|TRBJ2-7|.
CASSFGGTSYEQYF
TGTGCCAGCAGCTTTGGGGGCACCTCCTACGAGCAGTACTTC
>TRBV30|.|TRBJ1-1|.
CAWKSGGSGQAFF
TGTGCCTGGAAAAGCGGAGGGTCCGGTCAAGCTTTCTTT
>TRBV29-1|.|TRBJ1-1|once
CSAPLARGEAFF
TGCAGCGCTCCTCTAGCGCGCGGTGAAGCTTTCTTT
>TRBV14|TRBD1|TRBJ1-2|.
CASSQAVGTGGYTF
TGTGCCAGCAGCCAGGCTGTGGGGACAGGCGGCTACACCTTC
>TRBV10-3|.|TRBJ2-5|.
CAISPRAGRGEETQYF
TGTGCCATCAGCCCCAGGGCGGGAAGGGGAGAAGAGACCCAGTACTTC
>TRBV30|.|TRBJ2-3|.
CAWSVGLALTDTQYF
TGTGCCTGGAGTGTAGGGCTAGCCCTCACAGATACGCAGTATTTT
>TRBV9|.|TRBJ2-1|once
CASSVARNNEQFF
TGTGCCAGCAGCGTAGCTAGAAACAATGAGCAGTTCTTC
>TRBV6-6|.|TRBJ2-5|.
CASSPSDGTGAQYF
TGTGCCAGCAGCCCCTCTGACGGAACCGGGGCCCAGTACTTC
>TRBV19|.|TRBJ2-1|once
CASSIIPSDEQFF
TGTGCCAGTAGTATAATCCCCTCCGATGAGCAGTTCTTC
>TRBV19|TRBD1|TRBJ1-2|.
CASNKDRGPSNYGYTF
TGTGCCAGTAATAAGGACAGGGGGCCTTCTAACTATGGCTACACCTTC
>TRBV7-8|.|TRBJ2-1|.
CASSRPGVDEQFF
TGTGCCAGCAGCAGACCGGGGGTCGATGAGCAGTTCTTC
>TRBV6-6|TRBD1|TRBJ1-2|.
CASSRTGGNYGYTF
TGTGCCAGCTCCAGGACAGGGGGGAACTATGGCTACACCTTC
>TRBV2|.|TRBJ2-2|.
CASSRTNTGELFF
TGTGCCAGCAGCAGAACGAACACCGGGGAGCTGTTTTTT
>TRBV7-2|.|TRBJ1-5|.
CASSLGVHPNQPQHF
TGTGCCAGCAGCTTAGGTGTACACCCCAATCAGCCCCAGCATTTT
>TRBV19|.|TRBJ2-1|.
CASSITQLDRSYNEQFF
TGTGCCAGTAGTATCACCCAACTAGATCGGTCCTACAATGAGCAGTTCTTC
>TRBV2|TRBD1|TRBJ1-2|.
CASRPDRVRRGYTF
TGTGCCAGCAGACCTGACAGGGTGAGGCGTGGCTACACCTTC
>TRBV5-4|TRBD1|TRBJ1-1|.
CASSPRDSEAFF
TGTGCCAGCAGTCCCCGGGACAGTGAAGCTTTCTTT
>TRBV30|TRBD1|TRBJ1-1|.
CAWRQGTEAFF
TGTGCCTGGAGACAGGGGACTGAAGCTTTCTTT
>TRBV15|TRBD1|TRBJ2-1|.
CATSPRGDSRFF
TGTGCCACCTCACCGAGAGGGGACAGTCGGTTCTTC
>TRBV28|.|TRBJ1-6|.
CASSLRRGGVRLSSPLHF
TGTGCCAGCAGCCTAAGGAGAGGCGGGGTACGGTTAAGTTCACCCCTCCACTTT
>TRBV7-3|.|TRBJ2-3|.
CASSLMGSGTDTQYF
TGTGCCAGCAGCTTAATGGGTAGCGGCACAGATACGCAGTATTTT
>TRBV7-2|.|TRBJ1-1|.
CASSPGRATEAFF
TGTGCCAGCAGCCCGGGGAGGGCCACTGAAGCTTTCTTT
>TRBV27|.|TRBJ2-7|.
CASSPPPGYEQYF
TGTGCCAGCAGCCCGCCCCCGGGTTACGAGCAGTACTTC
>TRBV27|.|TRBJ1-4|.
CASSQYSGVPATNEKLFF
TGTGCCAGCAGTCAATACTCGGGGGTTCCGGCAACTAATGAAAAACTGTTTTTT
>TRBV27|.|TRBJ2-7|.
CASSPGTGYEQYF
TGTGCCAGCAGTCCAGGGACTGGCTACGAGCAGTACTTC
>TRBV2|TRBD2|TRBJ2-1|.
CASSELAGAREQFF
TGTGCCAGCAGTGAGCTAGCGGGAGCTCGTGAGCAGTTCTTC
>TRBV6-5|.|TRBJ1-2|.
CASSYSPGSPDGYTF
TGTGCCAGCAGTTACTCCCCGGGGTCGCCCGATGGCTACACCTTC
>TRBV6-5|.|TRBJ1-5|.
CASSSVGALNQPQHF
TGTGCCAGCAGTTCCGTAGGGGCCCTCAATCAGCCCCAGCATTTT
>TRBV9|.|TRBJ1-3|.
CASSVERASSGNTIYF
TGTGCCAGCAGCGTAGAGAGGGCCAGCTCTGGAAACACCATATATTTT
>TRBV6-6|.|TRBJ1-5|.
CASTSGDSNQPQHF
TGTGCCAGCACCTCAGGGGATAGCAATCAGCCCCAGCATTTT
>TRBV4-3|.|TRBJ1-3|.
CASSLDTWSLSSGNTIYF
TGCGCCAGCAGCCTCGACACCTGGTCCCTCTCCTCTGGAAACACCATATATTTT
>TRBV6-1|TRBD1|TRBJ2-5|.
CASSESIWDRGLTQYF
TGTGCCAGCAGTGAAAGTATTTGGGACAGGGGGTTGACCCAGTACTTC
>TRBV11-3|TRBD1|TRBJ2-3|.
CASSRRTGADTQYF
TGTGCCAGCAGCCGAAGGACAGGGGCAGATACGCAGTATTTT
>TRBV5-1|TRBD2|TRBJ2-5|.
CASQREGGQETQYF
TGCGCCAGCCAGCGGGAGGGGGGGCAAGAGACCCAGTACTTC
>TRBV5-6|TRBD2|TRBJ2-1|.
CASSTSGQTPYNEQFF
TGTGCCAGCAGTACTAGCGGGCAGACCCCCTACAATGAGCAGTTCTTC
>TRBV7-2|.|TRBJ2-1|.
CASSSDERSYNEQFF
TGTGCCAGCAGCTCAGACGAGCGGAGCTACAATGAGCAGTTCTTC
>TRBV4-1|.|TRBJ2-1|.
CASSQEVTSWQFF
TGCGCCAGCAGCCAAGAAGTAACTAGCTGGCAGTTCTTC
>TRBV11-3|TRBD1|TRBJ2-3|.
CASSLEGTADTQYF
TGTGCCAGCAGCCTAGAAGGGACAGCAGATACGCAGTATTTT
>TRBV5-4|.|TRBJ1-1|.
CASIEGIRGTEAFF
TGTGCCAGCATCGAGGGAATCAGGGGAACTGAAGCTTTCTTT
>TRBV27|TRBD1|TRBJ2-1|.
CASSPGQGRSYNEQFF
TGTGCCAGCAGTCCCGGACAGGGGCGATCCTACAATGAGCAGTTCTTC
>TRBV7-9|TRBD2|TRBJ2-7|.
CASSSGLAGGSYEQYF
TGTGCCAGCAGCTCGGGACTAGCGGGAGGATCCTACGAGCAGTACTTC
>TRBV6-1|TRBD2|TRBJ2-7|.
CASSEALAGGPSYEQYF
TGTGCCAGCAGTGAGGCCCTAGCGGGAGGTCCCTCCTACGAGCAGTACTTC
>TRBV7-9|TRBD1|TRBJ1-3|once
CASSGTDTGNTIYF
TGTGCCAGCAGTGGGACAGATACTGGAAACACCATATATTTT
>TRBV5-1|TRBD2|TRBJ2-5|.
CASSLGASGSQETQYF
TGCGCCAGCAGCTTGGGGGCTAGCGGGAGCCAAGAGACCCAGTACTTC